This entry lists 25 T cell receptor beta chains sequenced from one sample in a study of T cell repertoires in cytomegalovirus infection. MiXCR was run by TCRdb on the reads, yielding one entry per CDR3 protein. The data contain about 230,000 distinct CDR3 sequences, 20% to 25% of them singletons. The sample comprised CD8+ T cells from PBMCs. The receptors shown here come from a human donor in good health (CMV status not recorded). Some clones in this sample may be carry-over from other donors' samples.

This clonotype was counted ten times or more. CDR3 nucleotides: TGTGCCAGCAGCTTACCGTCTAGCGGCGGTCCAGATACGCAGTATTTT. This gives the protein CASSLPSSGGPDTQYF. The chain combines TRBV7-9 with TRBJ2-3; the match to TRBD2 covers 7 bases. CDR1 and CDR2 (germline): SEHNR, FQNEAQ (reference sequence). The CDR3 has 16 amino acids. J gave up 4 bases and V 2 bases, and 9 bases lay outside the gene matches.

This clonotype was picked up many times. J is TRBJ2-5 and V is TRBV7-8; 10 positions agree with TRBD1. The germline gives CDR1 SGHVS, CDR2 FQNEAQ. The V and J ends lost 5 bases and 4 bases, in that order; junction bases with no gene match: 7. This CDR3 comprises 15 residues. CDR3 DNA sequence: TGTGCCAGCAGCCCTCCGGGACAGGGGTCAGAGACCCAGTACTTC. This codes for CASSPPGQGSETQYF.

As DNA, the CDR3 is TGTGCCAGCAGCCAACGAAAAGGGCTACCTGCGGACGAGCAGTACTTC. Protein product: CASSQRKGLPADEQYF. The chain has TRBV12-3 or TRBV12-4 and TRBJ2-7; the D is unclear. The V gene lost 6 bases and the J gene lost 5 bases, with 23 bases spanning the gap. The CDR3 totals 16 residues.

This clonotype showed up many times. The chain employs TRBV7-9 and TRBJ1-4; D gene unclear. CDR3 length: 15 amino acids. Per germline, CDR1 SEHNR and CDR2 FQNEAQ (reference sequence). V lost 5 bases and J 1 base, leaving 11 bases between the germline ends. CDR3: CASSHPEGTNEKLFF. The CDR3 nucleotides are TGTGCCAGCAGCCACCCGGAGGGAACTAATGAAAAACTGTTTTTT.

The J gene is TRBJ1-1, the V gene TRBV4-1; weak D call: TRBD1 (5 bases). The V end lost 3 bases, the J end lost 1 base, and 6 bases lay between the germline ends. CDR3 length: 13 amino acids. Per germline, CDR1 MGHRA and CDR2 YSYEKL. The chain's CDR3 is CASSQDKNTEAFF. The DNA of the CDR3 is TGCGCCAGCAGCCAGGACAAGAACACTGAAGCTTTCTTT.

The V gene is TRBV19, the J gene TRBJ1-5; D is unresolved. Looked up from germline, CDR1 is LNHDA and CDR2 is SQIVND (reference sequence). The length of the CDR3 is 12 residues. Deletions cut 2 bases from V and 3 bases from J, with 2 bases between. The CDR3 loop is CASSIINQPQHF. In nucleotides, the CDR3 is TGTGCCAGTAGTATAATCAATCAGCCCCAGCATTTT.

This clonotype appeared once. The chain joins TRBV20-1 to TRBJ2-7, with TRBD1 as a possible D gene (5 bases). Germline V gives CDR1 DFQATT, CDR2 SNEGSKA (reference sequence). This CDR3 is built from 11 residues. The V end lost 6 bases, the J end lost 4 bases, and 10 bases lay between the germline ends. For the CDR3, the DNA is TGCAGTGCCCTAAAGGGGTACGAGCAGTACTTC. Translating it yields CSALKGYEQYF.

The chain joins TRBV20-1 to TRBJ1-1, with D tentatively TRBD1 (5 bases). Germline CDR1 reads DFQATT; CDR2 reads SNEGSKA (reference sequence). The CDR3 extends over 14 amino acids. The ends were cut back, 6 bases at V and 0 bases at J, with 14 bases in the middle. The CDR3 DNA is TGCAGTGCCTCGGAAGGGGTCATGAACACTGAAGCTTTCTTT. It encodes CSASEGVMNTEAFF.

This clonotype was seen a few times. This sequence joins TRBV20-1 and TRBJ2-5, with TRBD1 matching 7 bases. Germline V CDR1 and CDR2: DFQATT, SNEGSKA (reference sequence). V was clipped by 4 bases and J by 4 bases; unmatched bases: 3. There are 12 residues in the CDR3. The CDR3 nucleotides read TGCAGTGCTATAGCAGGGGGAGAGACCCAGTACTTC. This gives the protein CSAIAGGETQYF.

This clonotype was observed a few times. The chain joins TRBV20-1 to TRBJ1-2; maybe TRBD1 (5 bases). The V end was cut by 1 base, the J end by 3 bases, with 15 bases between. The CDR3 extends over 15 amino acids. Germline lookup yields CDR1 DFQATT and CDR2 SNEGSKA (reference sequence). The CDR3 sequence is CSARGWMGGDYGYTF. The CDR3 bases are TGCAGTGCTAGAGGTTGGATGGGGGGGGACTATGGCTACACCTTC.

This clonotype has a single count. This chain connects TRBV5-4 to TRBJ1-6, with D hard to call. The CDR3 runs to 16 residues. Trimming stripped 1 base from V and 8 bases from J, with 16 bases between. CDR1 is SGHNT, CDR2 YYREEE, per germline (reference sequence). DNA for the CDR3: TGTGCCAGCAGCTTGACTCCTCCCCTGGGTGATTCACCCCTCCACTTT. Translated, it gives CASSLTPPLGDSPLHF.

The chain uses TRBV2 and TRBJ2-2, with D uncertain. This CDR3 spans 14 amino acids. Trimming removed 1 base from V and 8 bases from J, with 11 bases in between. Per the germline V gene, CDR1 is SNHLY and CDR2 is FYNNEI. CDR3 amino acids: CASSEGAAAGELFF. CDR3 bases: TGTGCCAGCAGTGAAGGGGCGGCGGCTGGGGAGCTGTTTTTT.

The CDR3 DNA reads TGTGCCAGCAGCCAAGATCTTGGCAGGGAGCAGTACTTC. It translates to CASSQDLGREQYF. This sequence joins TRBV14 and TRBJ2-7; D unclear. The CDR3 covers 13 residues. CDR1 is SGHDN, CDR2 FVKESK, per germline. V was clipped by 0 bases and J by 7 bases, with 10 bases between them. The variable domain in full, with the rest retrieved from reference TRBV14 and TRBJ2-7, is EAGVTQFPSHSVIEKGQTVTLRCDPISGHDNLYWYRRVMGKEIKFLLHFVKESKQDESGMPNNRFLAERTGGTYSTLKVQPAELEDSGVYFCASSQDLGREQYFGPGTRLTVT.

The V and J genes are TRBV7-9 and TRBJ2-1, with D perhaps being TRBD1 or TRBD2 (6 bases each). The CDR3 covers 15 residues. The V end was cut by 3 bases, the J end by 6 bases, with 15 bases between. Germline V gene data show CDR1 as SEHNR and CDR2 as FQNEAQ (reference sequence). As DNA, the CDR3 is TGTGCCAGCAGCTTTGCACAGGGAGGCGGCAATGAGCAGTTCTTC. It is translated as CASSFAQGGGNEQFF.

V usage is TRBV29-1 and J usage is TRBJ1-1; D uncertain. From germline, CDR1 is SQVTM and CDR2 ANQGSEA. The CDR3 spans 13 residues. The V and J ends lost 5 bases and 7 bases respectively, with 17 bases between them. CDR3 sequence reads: CSVPTRASGEAFF. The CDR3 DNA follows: TGCAGCGTTCCGACGAGGGCGTCGGGTGAAGCTTTCTTT.

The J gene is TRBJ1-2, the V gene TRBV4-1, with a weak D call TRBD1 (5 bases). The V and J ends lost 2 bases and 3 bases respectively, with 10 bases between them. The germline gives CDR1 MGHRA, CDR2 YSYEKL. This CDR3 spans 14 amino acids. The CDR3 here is CASSQIDRDYGYTF. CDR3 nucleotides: TGCGCCAGCAGCCAAATCGACAGAGACTATGGCTACACCTTC.

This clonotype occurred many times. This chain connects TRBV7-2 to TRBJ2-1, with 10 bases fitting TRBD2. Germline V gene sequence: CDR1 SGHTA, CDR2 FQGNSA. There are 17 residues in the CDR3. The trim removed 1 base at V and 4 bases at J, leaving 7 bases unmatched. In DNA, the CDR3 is TGTGCCAGCAGCTTAGTGGGGCAGCGGGGGGGGTACAATGAGCAGTTCTTC. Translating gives CASSLVGQRGGYNEQFF. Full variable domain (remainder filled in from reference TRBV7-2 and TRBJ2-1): GAGVSQSPSNKVTEKGKDVELRCDPISGHTALYWYRQSLGQGLEFLIYFQGNSAPDKSGLPSDRFSAERTGGSVSTLTIQRTQQEDSAVYLCASSLVGQRGGYNEQFFGPGTRLTVL.

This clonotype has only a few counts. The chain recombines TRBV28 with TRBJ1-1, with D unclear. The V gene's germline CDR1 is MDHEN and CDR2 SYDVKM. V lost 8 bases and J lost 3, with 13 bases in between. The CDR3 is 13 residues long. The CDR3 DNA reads TGTGCCAGCCTTTTCCGGGTGGACACTGAAGCTTTCTTT. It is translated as CASLFRVDTEAFF. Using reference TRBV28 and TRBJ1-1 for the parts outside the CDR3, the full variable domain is DVKVTQSSRYLVKRTGEKVFLECVQDMDHENMFWYRQDPGLGLRLIYFSYDVKMKEKGDIPEGYSVSREKKERFSLILESASTNQTSMYLCASLFRVDTEAFFGQGTRLTVV.

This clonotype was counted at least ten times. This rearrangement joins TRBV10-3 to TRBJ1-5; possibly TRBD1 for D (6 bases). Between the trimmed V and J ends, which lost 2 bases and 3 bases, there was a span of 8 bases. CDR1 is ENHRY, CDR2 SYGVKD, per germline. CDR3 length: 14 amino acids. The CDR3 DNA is TGTGCCATCAGTGAGGCAGGGGTCAATCAGCCCCAGCATTTT. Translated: CAISEAGVNQPQHF.

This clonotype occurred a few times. CDR3: CASSLMSTDTQYF. The CDR3 nucleotides read TGTGCCAGCAGTTTAATGAGCACAGATACGCAGTATTTT. The chain joins TRBV27 to TRBJ2-3; the D is unclear. V was clipped by 2 bases and J by 0 bases, with 3 bases between them. Looked up from germline, CDR1 is MNHEY and CDR2 is SMNVEV (reference sequence). The CDR3 is made up of 13 amino acids.

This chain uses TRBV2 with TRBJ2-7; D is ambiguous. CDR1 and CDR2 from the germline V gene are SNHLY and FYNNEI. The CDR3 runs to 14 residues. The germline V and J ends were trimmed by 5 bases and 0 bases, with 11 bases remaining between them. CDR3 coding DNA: TGTGCCAGCAGTACGGACCTACTCTCCTACGAGCAGTACTTC. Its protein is CASSTDLLSYEQYF.

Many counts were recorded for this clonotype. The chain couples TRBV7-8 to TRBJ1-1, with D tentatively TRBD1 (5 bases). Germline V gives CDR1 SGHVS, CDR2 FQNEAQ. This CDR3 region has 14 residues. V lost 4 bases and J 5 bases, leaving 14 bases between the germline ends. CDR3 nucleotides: TGTGCCAGCAGCTCGTTCAGGGCAGAAACTGAAGCTTTCTTT. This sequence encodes CASSSFRAETEAFF.

Written as DNA, the CDR3 is TGTGCCAGCAGTTTAAGTGGGGCTAGCGGGACATTCTACAATGAGCAGTTCTTC. It translates to CASSLSGASGTFYNEQFF. The chain is built from TRBV28 and TRBJ2-1, with 9 bases aligning to TRBD2. Germline CDR1 is MDHEN and CDR2 is SYDVKM. The CDR3 covers 18 residues. Trimming at V came to 2 bases and at J to 3 bases, leaving 11 bases not matched to a gene. Drawing the rest from reference TRBV28 and TRBJ2-1, the complete variable domain is DVKVTQSSRYLVKRTGEKVFLECVQDMDHENMFWYRQDPGLGLRLIYFSYDVKMKEKGDIPEGYSVSREKKERFSLILESASTNQTSMYLCASSLSGASGTFYNEQFFGPGTRLTVL.

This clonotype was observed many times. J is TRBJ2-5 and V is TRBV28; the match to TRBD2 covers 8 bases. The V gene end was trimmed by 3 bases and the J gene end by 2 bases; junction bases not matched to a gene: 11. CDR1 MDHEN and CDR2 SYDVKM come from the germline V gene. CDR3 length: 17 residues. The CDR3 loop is CASSLVSGDNFQETQYF. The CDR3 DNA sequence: TGTGCCAGCAGTTTGGTTAGCGGGGACAATTTTCAAGAGACCCAGTACTTC.

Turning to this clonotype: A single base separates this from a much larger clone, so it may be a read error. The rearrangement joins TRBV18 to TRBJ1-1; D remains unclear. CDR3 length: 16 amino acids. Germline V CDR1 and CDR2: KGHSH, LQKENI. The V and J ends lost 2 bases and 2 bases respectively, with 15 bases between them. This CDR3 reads CASSPELQRINTEAFF. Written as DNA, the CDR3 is TGTGCCAGCTCACCAGAGCTACAGAGGATAAACACTGAAGCTTTCTTT.